Listed below are T cell receptor beta chains from one sample, sequenced in a study of cytomegalovirus exposure and HLA in healthy donors. Sequencing used immunoSEQ multiplex PCR; TCRdb keeps in-frame clones, though not all of them. The sample's table shows some 46,000 clones. The specimen sequenced was PBMCs. The receptors were sampled from a woman in her thirties in good health and CMV-seronegative. CDR3s include the opening cysteine and the closing phenylalanine or tryptophan. The D gene is left open where the match is weak.

CDR3 length	J gene	D gene	V gene	CDR3 DNA	CDR3 protein
9	TRBJ1-1	-	TRBV28	TGCGCAGGCAACACTGAAGCTTTCTTT	CAGNTEAFF
15	TRBJ2-7	-	TRBV9	TGTGCCAGCAGCCCCCGCCCGGGACAAGGCTACGAGCAGTACTTC	CASSPRPGQGYEQYF
14	TRBJ2-5	-	TRBV18	TGTGCCAGCTCACTTCTGACAGTCCAAGAGACCCAGTACTTC	CASSLLTVQETQYF
16	TRBJ2-1	TRBD2	TRBV9	TGTGCCAGCAGCGCCCCACCGACCGGGAGGGGGAATGAGCAGTTCTTC	CASSAPPTGRGNEQFF
14	TRBJ1-1	TRBD1	TRBV10-2	TGCGCCAGTCGGACAGGGCTCATGAACACTGAAGCTTTCTTT	CASRTGLMNTEAFF
15	TRBJ1-3	TRBD1	TRBV6-5	TGTGCCAGCAGTTACACAGGGGGCTCTGGAAACACCATATATTTT	CASSYTGGSGNTIYF
17	TRBJ2-1	TRBD2	TRBV5-1	TGCGCCAGCAGCTTGGGGTCCGGGACTAGCGGATACAATGAGCAGTTCTTC	CASSLGSGTSGYNEQFF
14	TRBJ2-5	-	TRBV7-3	TGTGCCAGCAGCCGAAGTCATGCTGCGGAGACCCAGTACTTC	CASSRSHAAETQYF
14	TRBJ2-7	TRBD1	TRBV6-5	TGTGCCAGCAGTGAAGACAGGGGTTCCTACGAGCAGTACTTC	CASSEDRGSYEQYF
14	TRBJ1-1	-	TRBV7-9	TGTGCCAGCAGCTTCCTGACAATGAACACTGAAGCTTTCTTT	CASSFLTMNTEAFF
13	TRBJ1-1	TRBD1	TRBV9	TGTGCCAGCAGCAACAGGGGGAGGACTGAAGCTTTCTTT	CASSNRGRTEAFF
15	TRBJ1-5	-	TRBV7-2	TGTGCCAGCAGCTCTAGACTGAGCCACGGTCCATCCCAGCATTTT	CASSSRLSHGPSQHF
13	TRBJ2-2	TRBD1	TRBV9	TGTGCCACCTCGGGACAGTTCACCGGGGAGCTGTTTTTT	CATSGQFTGELFF
17	TRBJ1-4	-	TRBV5-1	TGCGCCAGCAGCTTGGGGCCCCCGCGGCCAACTAATGAAAAACTGTTTTTT	CASSLGPPRPTNEKLFF
16	TRBJ2-1	TRBD2	TRBV4-1	TGCGCCAGCAGCCAAGATATGGCTAGCGGCGACAATGAGCAGTTCTTC	CASSQDMASGDNEQFF
16	TRBJ2-7	TRBD2	TRBV7-6	TGTGCCAGCAACCCGGGGGGTATGGGTTCAACCTACGAGCAGTACTTC	CASNPGGMGSTYEQYF
13	TRBJ1-2	-	TRBV7-9	TGTGCCAGCAGCTTTCCGTCCGACTATGGCTACACCTTC	CASSFPSDYGYTF
15	TRBJ2-5	TRBD2	TRBV4-1	TGCGCCAGCAGCCTTTGGACTAGTAATCAAGAGACCCAGTACTTC	CASSLWTSNQETQYF
12	TRBJ1-2	-	TRBV2	TGTGCCAGCAGTACAAACAACTATGGCTACACCTTC	CASSTNNYGYTF
14	TRBJ2-3	TRBD2	TRBV9	TGTGCCAGCAGGGGGACTAGCGGGACAGATACGCAGTATTTT	CASRGTSGTDTQYF
14	TRBJ2-5	-	TRBV5-1	TGCGCCAGCAGATCCGGGAACCTAAAAGAGACCCAGTACTTC	CASRSGNLKETQYF
14	TRBJ2-2	-	TRBV4-1	TGCGCCAGCAGTCAAGTAGGGGCCCCCGGGGAGCTGTTTTTT	CASSQVGAPGELFF
15	TRBJ2-1	TRBD1	TRBV29-1	TGCAGCGTTAAGGACAGGGTATCATGGGGTAATGAGCAGTTCTTC	CSVKDRVSWGNEQFF
15	TRBJ1-3	-	TRBV9	TGTGCCAGCAGCGTAGGGTCAGGGGTTGGAAACACCATATATTTT	CASSVGSGVGNTIYF
15	TRBJ1-4	-	TRBV7-9	TGTGCCAGCAGCTTAGCACACCCCACCTTTGAAAAACTGTTTTTT	CASSLAHPTFEKLFF
13	TRBJ1-5	TRBD1	TRBV5-6	TGTGCCAGCAGCGCGACAGGGACTCAGCCCCAGCATTTT	CASSATGTQPQHF
14	TRBJ2-7	-	TRBV6-6	TGTGCCAGCAGTTACTCCGAGGGCACCTACGAGCAGTACTTC	CASSYSEGTYEQYF
16	TRBJ2-3	TRBD1	TRBV6-1	TGTGCCAGCAGTGTCGACAGGGGGAGGTACACAGATACGCAGTATTTT	CASSVDRGRYTDTQYF
15	TRBJ2-2	-	TRBV5-4	TGTGCCAGCAGCTTGGGGCTAGTGGAGGCCGGGGAGCTGTTTTTT	CASSLGLVEAGELFF
15	TRBJ2-7	-	TRBV7-9	TGTGCCAGCAGCTTACCCCCACGGCCTAGCTACGAGCAGTACTTC	CASSLPPRPSYEQYF
15	TRBJ2-3	-	TRBV10-3	TGTGCCATCAGTGGAGGTAGCGCAAGCACAGATACGCAGTATTTT	CAISGGSASTDTQYF
12	TRBJ1-1	-	TRBV29-1	TGCAGCGTTGACCGGTTTAGCACTGAAGCTTTCTTT	CSVDRFSTEAFF
14	TRBJ1-5	-	TRBV19	TGTGCCAGTAGTATTCTACAGGCCTACCAGCCCCAGCATTTT	CASSILQAYQPQHF
14	TRBJ2-7	TRBD2	TRBV19	TGTGCCAGTAGTCTAGCGGGAGGGGGCTACGAGCAGTACTTC	CASSLAGGGYEQYF
17	TRBJ1-2	-	TRBV9	TGTGCCAGCAGCGGTGGACGAGGGGGAACGGGTCTTTATGGCTACACCTTC	CASSGGRGGTGLYGYTF
18	TRBJ2-1	-	TRBV4-1	TGCGCCAGCAGCCTAGGGGTATCGGGAGCAAGGGGTGGGAATGAGCAGTTCTTC	CASSLGVSGARGGNEQFF
13	TRBJ2-7	TRBD2	TRBV30	TGTGCCTGGGAGGGACTAGCGGGACTAGGGCAGTACTTC	CAWEGLAGLGQYF
14	TRBJ1-2	-	TRBV5-1	TGCGCCAGCAGCCTTCGGGGACATAGCGATGGCTACACCTTC	CASSLRGHSDGYTF
14	TRBJ2-7	-	TRBV27	TGTGCCAGCAGGATACAGGGTGGGGCCTACGAGCAGTACTTC	CASRIQGGAYEQYF
14	TRBJ2-5	TRBD1	TRBV7-2	TGTGCCAGCCGACAGGGGGTGGTACTGGAGACCCAGTACTTC	CASRQGVVLETQYF